This entry is about one T cell receptor (beta chain). Its antigen is as yet unknown. Treatment indicated: AdE1-LMPpoly-expanded autologous EBV-specific T-cell therapy followed by anti-PD-1 nivolumab. This sample stems from a study of EBV T-cell therapy then PD-1 blockade in nasopharyngeal carcinoma. Repertoires were generated with immunoSEQ multiplex PCR, while TCRdb's copy carries only in-frame clones and drops some. The sample gives 15,000 to 20,000 clones, roughly 84% of which show up once; roughly 30% is in the top ten. Germline V gene lookup returns CDR1 SEHNR and CDR2 FQNEAQ (reference sequence). V lost 7 bases, J lost 4 bases, and 9 bases stayed unmatched. The CDR3 extends over 15 amino acids.

The sequenced sample was CD8+ T cells from blood, obtained at approximately day 31 from a patient whose treatment included autologous EBV-specific T cells and nivolumab. The chain employs TRBV7-9 and TRBJ1-2; 10 nucleotides align to TRBD1. This TCR derives from a man aged 35 to 55 with nasopharyngeal carcinoma. The CDR3 region is CASISGGQGTYGYTF. CDR3 coding DNA: TGTGCCAGCATCTCCGGGGGACAGGGGACCTATGGCTACACCTTC.